This T cell receptor (beta chain) was captured by sequencing in a study of blood T cells in healthy people across ages. This clonotype has at least ten counts. Per-sample yields of isolated PBMCs were at least 6 million. Trimming left V 0 bases short and J 9 bases short, with 9 bases between. The CDR3 totals 13 residues. Germline CDR1 and CDR2: LGHNA and YSLEER. A sample-barcoded 5' primer and a J-beta primer mix were used in a second PCR of roughly 7 to 12 cycles. Each CDR3 protein is one row after TCRdb ran MiXCR on the 5' RACE reads. The sample lists about 800,000 distinct CDR3 sequences; roughly 25% were seen once. This sample was also put to use in a study of T cells of mothers and their children.

Sequenced: blood. This TCR was recovered from a boy between 10 and 17 years old in good health. The chain has TRBV4-3 and TRBJ2-1, with a weak D call TRBD1 (5 bases). CDR3 DNA sequence: TGCGCCAGCAGCCAAGACAGGGCTGGTGAGCAGTTCTTC. Translation: CASSQDRAGEQFF.